These 26 T cell receptor beta chains came from one sample sequenced in a study of identical twins. Each CDR3 protein gets one entry after TCRdb re-called the 5' RACE reads with MiXCR. The sample lists fewer than 550,000 distinct CDR3 sequences; 12% to 15% were seen once. A further study also used this sample, focusing on yellow fever vaccine responses in identical twins.

The specimen sequenced was CD4+ T cells sorted from blood. These receptors were collected from a woman younger than 35 in good health.

The chain links TRBV12-3 or TRBV12-4 to TRBJ1-5; D is perhaps TRBD1 (5 bases). The length of the CDR3 is 13 residues. Trimming removed 4 bases from V and 6 bases from J, with 10 bases in between. The CDR3 sequence is CASSSGYAQPQHF. CDR3 DNA sequence: TGTGCCAGCAGTTCAGGGTACGCTCAGCCCCAGCATTTT.

This clonotype was counted only a few times. The V call is TRBV20-1, the J call TRBJ2-1, with 10 bases lining up with TRBD2. Trimming removed 7 bases from V and 3 bases from J; junction bases left unmatched: 3. Germline V gene sequence: CDR1 DFQATT, CDR2 SNEGSKA (reference sequence). This CDR3 is built from 13 residues. CDR3 nucleotides: TGCAGTGGGGGACTAGCGAGCTACAATGAGCAGTTCTTC. Its protein is CSGGLASYNEQFF.

The chain recombines TRBV5-1 with TRBJ2-1, with D hard to call. V lost 8 bases, J lost 0 bases, and 15 bases lay in between. The CDR3 contains 15 residues. In germline, CDR1 is SGHRS, CDR2 YFSETQ. The CDR3, as DNA: TGCGCCAGTTTACTGGTCCCGAGCTCCTACAATGAGCAGTTCTTC. Translating it yields CASLLVPSSYNEQFF.

This clonotype was counted at least ten times. The rearrangement joins TRBV5-1 to TRBJ1-1, with 8 bases lining up with TRBD1. The ends lost 1 base at V and 1 base at J; junction bases unmatched: 3. Germline loops: CDR1 SGHRS, CDR2 YFSETQ. This CDR3 region has 15 residues. CDR3 DNA: TGCGCCAGCAGCTTGTCTGGACAGGGGAACACTGAAGCTTTCTTT. Protein sequence: CASSLSGQGNTEAFF.

This chain connects TRBV7-3 to TRBJ2-3, with 7 bases aligning to TRBD2. The CDR3 contains 15 residues. After removal of 8 bases from V and 0 bases from J, the junction contained 8 bases not matched to a gene. Germline CDR1 and CDR2: SGHTA and FQGTGA. The CDR3 protein is CASGRDFSSTDTQYF. Here the CDR3 DNA reads TGTGCCAGCGGGAGGGACTTTTCTAGCACAGATACGCAGTATTTT. The variable domain in full, with the rest retrieved from reference TRBV7-3 and TRBJ2-3, is GAGVSQTPSNKVTEKGKYVELRCDPISGHTALYWYRQSLGQGPEFLIYFQGTGAADDSGLPNDRFFAVRPEGSVSTLKIQRTERGDSAVYLCASGRDFSSTDTQYFGPGTRLTVL.

This clonotype has a handful of counts. The chain is built from TRBV20-1 and TRBJ2-7; 10 nucleotides match TRBD2. Trimming cost V 6 bases and J 2 bases; bases outside gene matches: 13. The CDR3 sequence is 16 residues long. The germline V gene has CDR1 DFQATT and CDR2 SNEGSKA (reference sequence). The CDR3 region is CSAYPRLAGDPYEQYF. CDR3 DNA: TGCAGTGCCTATCCCAGGCTAGCGGGAGATCCCTACGAGCAGTACTTC.

This clonotype was observed many times. The chain uses TRBV5-1 and TRBJ2-1, with D possibly TRBD2 on 5 matching bases. V was trimmed by 2 bases and J by 0 bases, leaving 12 bases between them. The germline V gene encodes CDR1 SGHRS and CDR2 YFSETQ. The CDR3 consists of 16 residues. This CDR3 is CASSFQGLSSYNEQFF. The CDR3 DNA reads as TGCGCCAGCAGCTTCCAAGGACTGAGCTCCTACAATGAGCAGTTCTTC.

In its sample, this clonotype was seen once. The gene calls are TRBV18 and TRBJ2-7, with 8 nucleotides matching TRBD2. The V gene end was trimmed by 6 bases and the J gene end by 3 bases; junction bases not matched to a gene: 10. The CDR3 length is 15 residues. Germline V gene sequence: CDR1 KGHSH, CDR2 LQKENI. The CDR3 loop reads CASSQTSGERYEQYF. The CDR3 coding sequence is TGTGCCAGCTCCCAAACTAGCGGAGAGCGCTACGAGCAGTACTTC. The whole variable domain, filled in from reference TRBV18 and TRBJ2-7, reads NAGVMQNPRHLVRRRGQEARLRCSPMKGHSHVYWYRQLPEEGLKFMVYLQKENIIDESGMPKERFSAEFPKEGPSILRIQQVVRGDSAAYFCASSQTSGERYEQYFGPGTRLTVT.

This chain's CDR3 is CASRPPQGLAGSTDTQYF. The CDR3 DNA follows: TGTGCCAGCAGACCACCTCAGGGGCTAGCGGGCAGCACAGATACGCAGTATTTT. The rearrangement joins TRBV12-3 or TRBV12-4 to TRBJ2-3, with 8 bases fitting TRBD2. The junction had 14 bases not matched to a gene; V was cut back by 6 bases and J by 0 bases. The CDR3 spans 18 residues.

This chain connects TRBV15 to TRBJ2-3; D is unclear. V lost 0 bases and J lost 2, with 6 bases in between. The CDR3 extends over 14 amino acids. Germline CDR1 reads LNHNV; CDR2 reads YYDKDF (reference sequence). The CDR3 region has the DNA TGTGCCACCAGCAGAGATTTTTTCACAGATACGCAGTATTTT. Its translation: CATSRDFFTDTQYF.

The rearrangement uses TRBV20-1 and TRBJ2-1; the D gene could be TRBD1 or TRBD2 (8 bases each). V dropped 6 bases and J dropped 7 bases, with 22 bases sitting between them. This CDR3 contains 15 residues. Germline CDR1 is DFQATT and CDR2 is SNEGSKA (reference sequence). CDR3 bases: TGCAGTGCCCCCAGGGGGCTAGCGGGTCATAATGAGCAGTTCTTC. Translated: CSAPRGLAGHNEQFF.

This clonotype was observed a few times. This sequence joins TRBV7-9 and TRBJ2-1, with D unresolved. V lost 7 bases to trimming and J lost 0 bases, with 13 bases between them. CDR1 and CDR2 (germline): SEHNR, FQNEAQ (reference sequence). The CDR3 totals 15 residues. CDR3: CASTRSSSSYNEQFF. The CDR3 DNA follows: TGTGCCAGCACCCGCTCTAGTAGCTCCTACAATGAGCAGTTCTTC.

The rearrangement uses TRBV20-1 and TRBJ2-7; 7 bases align to TRBD1. Germline loops: CDR1 DFQATT, CDR2 SNEGSKA (reference sequence). This CDR3 spans 12 amino acids. Trimming removed 6 bases from V and 2 bases from J; junction bases left unmatched: 4. The CDR3 region is CSATGTAYEQYF. Here the CDR3 DNA reads TGCAGTGCAACAGGGACAGCCTACGAGCAGTACTTC.

The table lists this clonotype with a few counts. The chain's CDR3 is CASSLDTVAWEQFF. The CDR3 coding sequence is TGCGCCAGCAGCCTGGATACGGTGGCTTGGGAGCAGTTCTTC. This rearrangement joins TRBV5-1 to TRBJ2-1; no definite D call. CDR3 length equals 14 residues. The ends were cut back, 4 bases at V and 10 bases at J, with 18 bases in the middle. The V gene's germline CDR1 is SGHRS and CDR2 YFSETQ.

This clonotype showed up just a few times. This chain connects TRBV20-1 to TRBJ2-1; TRBD2 agrees at 13 bases. V was pared by 4 bases and J by 7 bases, with 7 bases of the junction left unmatched. This CDR3 comprises 15 residues. Germline CDR1 and CDR2: DFQATT and SNEGSKA (reference sequence). As DNA, the CDR3 is TGCAGTGCTAAGCTACTAGCGGGAGGGGGGAATGAGCAGTTCTTC. It is translated as CSAKLLAGGGNEQFF.

In its sample, this clonotype was seen a few times. The chain couples TRBV27 to TRBJ2-3; no firm D call. This CDR3 is built from 13 residues. The V gene's germline CDR1 is MNHEY and CDR2 SMNVEV (reference sequence). Between the trimmed V and J ends, which lost 4 bases and 4 bases, there was a span of 9 bases. The CDR3 region is CASSSRGPDTQYF. The DNA for the CDR3 is TGTGCCAGCAGTTCCCGCGGCCCAGATACGCAGTATTTT.

This clonotype was seen a few times. The CDR3 loop reads CATSSGGSQNEQFF. CDR3 nucleotide sequence: TGTGCCACCAGTTCAGGCGGGAGTCAGAATGAGCAGTTCTTC. The genes are TRBV24-1 and TRBJ2-1, with 7 bases fitting TRBD2. The CDR3 sequence is 14 residues long. V shed 6 bases and J 7 bases; nucleotides not matched to a gene: 8. Germline V gene sequence: CDR1 KGHDR, CDR2 SFDVKD.

The chain uses TRBV2 and TRBJ2-7; the D gene could be TRBD1 or TRBD2 (5 bases each). Looked up from germline, CDR1 is SNHLY and CDR2 is FYNNEI. V was trimmed by 4 bases and J by 9 bases, leaving 7 bases between them. The CDR3 has 10 amino acids. CDR3 DNA sequence: TGTGCCAGCAGTGTGGGGGTGCAGTACTTC. This codes for CASSVGVQYF.

A few counts support this clonotype. The chain combines TRBV11-2 with TRBJ2-7; no clear D gene. The length of the CDR3 is 15 residues. The germline V gene encodes CDR1 SGHAT and CDR2 FQNNGV. V gave up 0 bases and J gave up 4 bases, with 13 bases separating them. CDR3 residues: CASSLDQVGRYEQYF. The CDR3, as DNA: TGTGCCAGCAGCTTAGATCAGGTCGGAAGGTACGAGCAGTACTTC.

The rearrangement joins TRBV2 to TRBJ2-1; a possible D gene is TRBD1 (5 bases). This CDR3 is 16 amino acids long. V lost 8 bases, J lost 4 bases, and 21 bases lay in between. From germline, CDR1 is SNHLY and CDR2 FYNNEI. Here the CDR3 reads CASRYLGPPLYNEQFF. The CDR3 DNA follows: TGTGCCAGCCGTTACTTGGGGCCCCCTCTTTACAATGAGCAGTTCTTC.

J is TRBJ2-1 and V is TRBV7-8; 11 nucleotides line up with TRBD2. The ends lost 5 bases at V and 7 bases at J; junction bases unmatched: 10. There are 16 residues in the CDR3. Germline-derived CDR1 and CDR2 are SGHVS and FQNEAQ. In DNA form, the CDR3 reads TGTGCCAGCAGCCCAATAGCGGGAGGGCCTTGGAATGAGCAGTTCTTC. It specifies CASSPIAGGPWNEQFF.

The chain is built from TRBV2 and TRBJ2-5, with 10 bases identical to TRBD2. From germline, CDR1 is SNHLY and CDR2 FYNNEI. The CDR3 loop spans 14 amino acids. With 7 bases clipped from V and 5 bases from J, the junction kept 7 bases outside the gene matches. In nucleotides, the CDR3 is TGTGCCAGCAAGATGCTAGCGGGGGTTGAGACCCAGTACTTC. Its translation: CASKMLAGVETQYF.

The rearrangement uses TRBV28 and TRBJ2-5; 7 bases align to TRBD2. Germline values: CDR1 MDHEN, CDR2 SYDVKM. The CDR3 has 15 amino acids. V dropped 6 bases and J dropped 4; count of bases not matched to a gene: 11. The chain's CDR3 is CASSTRLAGLETQYF. CDR3 in DNA: TGTGCCAGCAGCACCCGACTAGCTGGTTTAGAGACCCAGTACTTC.

This clonotype was detected a few times. The chain links TRBV29-1 to TRBJ1-1; 7 positions agree with TRBD1. Trimming removed 7 bases from V and 6 bases from J; junction bases left unmatched: 14. There are 14 residues in the CDR3. Germline loops: CDR1 SQVTM, CDR2 ANQGSEA. For the CDR3, the DNA is TGCAGCGACCAATGGCGAGACAGGGAAGCTGAAGCTTTCTTT. Translating gives CSDQWRDREAEAFF.

There are many counts of this clonotype. The CDR3 nucleotides read TGCGCCAGCAGTACCGGGACAGGGAGCACTGGCTACACCTTC. Encoded protein: CASSTGTGSTGYTF. The V call is TRBV5-1, the J call TRBJ1-2, with 9 bases identical to TRBD1. The CDR3 extends over 14 amino acids. V dropped 5 bases and J dropped 7; count of bases not matched to a gene: 9. The germline V gene has CDR1 SGHRS and CDR2 YFSETQ.

This rearrangement joins TRBV6-1 to TRBJ2-3, with 11 bases fitting TRBD2. Germline-derived CDR1 and CDR2 are MNHNS and SASEGT. The ends lost 6 bases at V and 3 bases at J; junction bases unmatched: 11. The CDR3 is 17 amino acids. The CDR3 bases are TGTGCCAGCAGAAAACGGAGTAGCGGGGGGGCGACAGATACGCAGTATTTT. This encodes CASRKRSSGGATDTQYF.